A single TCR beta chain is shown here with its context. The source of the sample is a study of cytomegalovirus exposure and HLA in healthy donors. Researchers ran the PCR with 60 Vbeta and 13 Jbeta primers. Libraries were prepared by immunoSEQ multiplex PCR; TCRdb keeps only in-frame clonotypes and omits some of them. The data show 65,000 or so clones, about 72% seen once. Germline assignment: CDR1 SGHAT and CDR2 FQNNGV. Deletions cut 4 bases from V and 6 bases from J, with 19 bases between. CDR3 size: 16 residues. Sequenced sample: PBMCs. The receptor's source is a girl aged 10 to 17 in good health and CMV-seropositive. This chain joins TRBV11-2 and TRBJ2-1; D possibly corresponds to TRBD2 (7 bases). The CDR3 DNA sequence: TGTGCCAGCAGCTGGGGGGCGGGAGAATCAGGCAATGAGCAGTTCTTC. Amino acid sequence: CASSWGAGESGNEQFF.